Shown below are 29 T cell receptor beta chains from a single sample sequenced in a study of tumor-infiltrating lymphocytes in primary liver carcinoma. Reverse transcription of around 0.45 ug total RNA with a constant-region primer produced TCR beta cDNA. Slightly modified ARM-PCR, run as three nested multiplex PCR rounds, produced the TCR beta libraries. The first two PCR rounds, around 11 cycles each, used TRBV1-TRBV30 forward primers and a C-beta reverse primer. TCRdb ran MiXCR on the multiplex PCR reads and lists one entry per CDR3 protein. The sample comprises about 32,000 distinct CDR3 sequences, roughly 74% of which are singletons, and about 16% rests with the top ten. Unsorted bulk tissue of roughly 20-31 mg yielded co-extracted RNA and DNA. Sequencing was carried out using liver tumor tissue from sampling region 4. Subset given: tumor region T4, right-lateral pole. These receptor sequences come from a man between 40 and 49 years old with primary liver carcinoma and hepatitis B virus infection.

As to this clonotype: This may be a read error, as it is one base from a much larger clone. The chain joins TRBV6-6 to TRBJ1-2, with a weak D call TRBD1 (6 bases). Germline CDR1 reads MNHNY; CDR2 reads SVGAGI (reference sequence). The CDR3 sequence is 15 residues long. As DNA, the CDR3 is TGTGCCGGCAGTTCCGACGGCGGGACATGCTATGGCTACACCTTC. Its translation is CAGSSDGGTCYGYTF.

This clonotype has ten or more counts. The CDR3 region has the DNA TGTGCCAGCAACCTCGGCGACGGCAATCAGCCCCAGCATTTT. Translating it yields CASNLGDGNQPQHF. The chain employs TRBV28 and TRBJ1-5, with D unresolved. The CDR3 totals 14 residues. Trimming took 7 bases from V and 2 from J, leaving 12 bases between them. Looked up from germline, CDR1 is MDHEN and CDR2 is SYDVKM.

Notes on this clonotype: The conserved phenylalanine or tryptophan normally closing the CDR3 is absent here, so this likely arose from a read error. V and J are TRBV28 and TRBJ1-1; 11 positions match TRBD1. V trimming: 6 bases; J trimming: 1 base; junction bases outside the gene matches: 1. Per the germline V gene, CDR1 is MDHEN and CDR2 is SYDVKM. The CDR3 is 14 amino acids. CDR3: CASRGTGGNTEAFL. DNA of the CDR3: TGTGCCAGCAGAGGGACAGGGGGGAACACTGAAGCTTTCTTA.

This clonotype was counted ten times or more. The gene calls are TRBV7-2 and TRBJ2-7; 10 nucleotides align to TRBD2. This CDR3 is 13 amino acids long. Trimming at V came to 4 bases and at J to 10 bases, leaving 7 bases not matched to a gene. CDR1 is SGHTA, CDR2 FQGNSA, per germline. The CDR3 DNA sequence: TGTGCCAGCAGCTCCACTACTAGCGGGGACCAGTACTTC. Its translation is CASSSTTSGDQYF.

As to this clonotype: A much larger clone lies a single base off, so this may be a read error. The missing conserved phenylalanine or tryptophan at the end of this CDR3 makes a read error likely. The chain is built from TRBV7-8 and TRBJ2-5; weak D call: TRBD2 (5 bases). The V end was cut by 8 bases, the J end by 5 bases, with 15 bases between. CDR1 SGHVS and CDR2 FQNEAQ come from the germline V gene. This CDR3 comprises 13 residues. CDR3 coding DNA: TGTGCCAGCGGCGTCGGGGTCCGGGAGACCCAGTACATC. This codes for CASGVGVRETQYI.

About this clonotype: An end of the junction does not agree with germline; a read error may underlie this. The rearrangement links TRBV6-2 or TRBV6-3 to TRBJ2-4; the D gene is possibly TRBD2 (5 bases). Per germline, CDR1 MNHEY and CDR2 SVGEGT. This CDR3 contains 14 residues. CDR3 in amino acids: CASSHGLGKNIEYF. DNA for the CDR3: TGTGCCAGCAGTCACGGACTGGGCAAAAACATTGAGTACTTC.

This clonotype has only a few counts. Compared with germline, one end of the junction differs, possibly owing to a read error. This chain connects TRBV24-1 to TRBJ2-5; the D is unclear. Looked up from germline, CDR1 is KGHDR and CDR2 is SFDVKD. This CDR3 contains 15 residues. The CDR3, as DNA: TGTACCACCAGTGATTGGATGGGCAGGCAAGAGACCCAGTACTTC. Translation gives CTTSDWMGRQETQYF.

This clonotype was found once. J is TRBJ2-5 and V is TRBV11-2; D possibly corresponds to TRBD1 (5 bases). The CDR3 spans 15 residues. Trimming took 2 bases from V and 3 from J, leaving 13 bases between them. The V gene's germline CDR1 is SGHAT and CDR2 FQNNGV. In nucleotides, the CDR3 is TGTGCCAGCAGCTTATTAGGGGCATATGAAGAGACCCAGTACTTC. Its translation is CASSLLGAYEETQYF.

Comment on this clonotype: One end of the junction varies from germline; a read error may be responsible. The chain couples TRBV29-1 to TRBJ1-2; 9 nucleotides align to TRBD1. Germline values: CDR1 SQVTM, CDR2 ANQGSEA. The CDR3 spans 15 residues. The CDR3 nucleotides are TGCAGCATGGCCCCCCGTCTACAGGGGGCTTTTGGCTACACTTTC. Its protein product is CSMAPRLQGAFGYTF.

A remark on this clonotype: This may be a read error, as it is one base from a much larger clone. The chain is built from TRBV28 and TRBJ1-5; D remains unclear. Germline V gives CDR1 MDHEN, CDR2 SYDVKM. This CDR3 comprises 11 residues. CDR3 nucleotide sequence: TGTGCCGGCAGCAGAAATCAGTCCCAGCATTTT. Encoded protein: CAGSRNQSQHF.

Turning to this clonotype: This may arise from a read error, as a much more abundant clone is one base away. This chain connects TRBV7-2 to TRBJ2-1; a possible D gene is TRBD2 (6 bases). The germline gives CDR1 SGHTA, CDR2 FQGNSA. V gave up 6 bases and J gave up 8 bases, with 14 bases separating them. The CDR3 is made up of 13 amino acids. The DNA for the CDR3 is TGTGCCAGCAGTACGCCTAGCGTCCATGAGCAGTTCTTC. It specifies CASSTPSVHEQFF.

The sample holds many counts of this clonotype. One end of the junction is discordant with germline, which a read error may explain. The V gene is TRBV28, the J gene TRBJ1-6; TRBD1 might be the D (6 bases). Germline values: CDR1 MDHEN, CDR2 SYDVKM. The CDR3 runs 16 residues. Written as DNA, the CDR3 is TGTGCCAGCATACGCCAGGGGATTTTTGATAATCCACCCCTCCACTTT. Translating it yields CASIRQGIFDNPPLHF.

V is TRBV5-1 and J is TRBJ2-3; 8 nucleotides match TRBD2. The CDR3 extends over 16 amino acids. The V and J ends lost 1 base and 15 bases, in that order; junction bases with no gene match: 19. CDR1 SGHRS and CDR2 YFSETQ come from the germline V gene. This CDR3 is CASSLNGRARTDTRYF. DNA for the CDR3: TGCGCCAGCAGCTTGAACGGGAGGGCTAGGACAGATACGCGATATTTT.

As DNA, the CDR3 is TGTGCCACCAGCAGAGATAGGCGACTAGCGAGCGAGCAGTACTTC. It translates to CATSRDRRLASEQYF. The chain links TRBV15 to TRBJ2-7; 8 nucleotides agree with TRBD2. The CDR3 is 15 residues long. Germline loops: CDR1 LNHNV, CDR2 YYDKDF (reference sequence). V gave up 0 bases and J gave up 6 bases; unmatched junction bases: 7.

With regard to this clonotype: The junction and the germline gene differ at one end; a read error may be behind it. V usage is TRBV28 and J usage is TRBJ1-1; D is unclear. The V gene's germline CDR1 is MDHEN and CDR2 SYDVKM. This CDR3 spans 14 amino acids. DNA for the CDR3: TGTGTCAGCAGTACCCTCCAGGATGTCACTGAAGCTTTCTTT. Translation: CVSSTLQDVTEAFF.

Note on this clonotype: The CDR3 ends on some other residue instead of the conserved phenylalanine or tryptophan, so this is likely a read error. The DNA is left out, because the CDR3 cannot be placed on it with certainty; the CDR3 is given as TCRdb lists it. The chain uses TRBV7-9 and TRBJ2-1; TRBD2 was called by the table and not checked on the DNA. Germline CDR1 and CDR2: SEHNR and FQNEAQ (reference sequence). The CDR3 contains 20 residues when both ends are counted. CDR3 amino acids: CASSSPSGTSGRFSNNEQSL.

The DNA for the CDR3 is TGTGCCAGCAGTTTCGGTTCTGGACAGGATTTCTACGAGCAGTACTTC. Translation: CASSFGSGQDFYEQYF. This chain links TRBV12-3 or TRBV12-4 with TRBJ2-7, with 7 bases aligning to TRBD1. V gave up 3 bases and J gave up 3 bases; unmatched junction bases: 11. CDR3 size: 16 residues.

Note on this clonotype: The CDR3 carries no conserved terminal phenylalanine or tryptophan, so it likely arises from a read error. The chain recombines TRBV11-2 with TRBJ1-6; 8 bases match TRBD1. Germline V CDR1 and CDR2: SGHAT, FQNNGV. The CDR3 runs to 15 residues. Germline trimming cut 5 bases from V and 9 bases from J; bases unmatched to any gene: 9. In DNA form, the CDR3 reads TGTGCCAGCAGCCAAGGACAGGGAGTGTGTTCACCCCTCCACATT. Its translation is CASSQGQGVCSPLHI.

Regarding this clonotype: This CDR3 fails to terminate in the conserved phenylalanine or tryptophan, so it likely reflects a read error. V usage is TRBV29-1 and J usage is TRBJ2-3; D perhaps matches TRBD2 (6 bases). Trimming left V 3 bases short and J 3 bases short, with 13 bases between. The CDR3 is 14 amino acids. CDR1 is SQVTM, CDR2 ANQGSEA, per germline. CDR3 protein: CSVERWEVTDTQYY. In DNA form, the CDR3 reads TGCAGCGTTGAGAGGTGGGAGGTTACAGATACGCAGTATTAT.

Worth noting for this clonotype: One junction end disagrees with the germline gene, perhaps due to a read error. The chain joins TRBV12-3 or TRBV12-4 to TRBJ2-5, with 7 positions matching TRBD2. CDR3 length: 14 residues. DNA for the CDR3: TGTGCCAGCATCCCCCGGGGGGATCTGTTGATCCAGTATTTC. Its translation is CASIPRGDLLIQYF.

This clonotype was detected once. One end of the junction is discordant with germline, which a read error may explain. This chain links TRBV5-4 with TRBJ2-3, with TRBD1 identical over 7 bases. Germline CDR1 is SGHNT and CDR2 is YYREEE (reference sequence). CDR3 size: 11 residues. CDR3: CASNQNERTGF. The CDR3 coding sequence is TGTGCCAGCAACCAGAACGAAAGGACAGGTTTT.

Turning to this clonotype: Germline and junction disagree at one end, which may indicate a read error. The V and J genes are TRBV4-3 and TRBJ1-6, with D perhaps matching TRBD1 (6 bases). CDR1 and CDR2 (germline): LGHNA, YSLEER. This CDR3 has 19 amino acids. Written as DNA, the CDR3 is TGCGCCAGCCAAGATCTCCAAGGGCAGGGGTCGTCCTATAATTCACCCATCCACTTT. Translating it yields CASQDLQGQGSSYNSPIHF.

V usage is TRBV7-3 and J usage is TRBJ2-5; D may correspond to TRBD1 or TRBD2 (5 bases each). This CDR3 has 15 residues. V was trimmed by 4 bases and J by 9 bases, leaving 21 bases between them. Per the germline V gene, CDR1 is SGHTA and CDR2 is FQGTGA. This CDR3 reads CASSSGPGLDEPQYF. For the CDR3, the DNA is TGTGCCAGCAGCTCGGGACCAGGATTAGACGAGCCCCAGTACTTC.

In the case of this clonotype: The junction shows a germline mismatch at one end, possibly a read error. The chain couples TRBV29-1 to TRBJ2-3; 7 bases map to TRBD1. The CDR3 is made up of 12 amino acids. Germline-derived CDR1 and CDR2 are SQVTM and ANQGSEA. CDR3 protein: CSVGTKGATQYF. CDR3 sequence (DNA): TGCAGTGTTGGTACTAAGGGGGCTACGCAGTATTTT.

Only a few counts were recorded for this clonotype. An end of the junction does not agree with germline; a read error may underlie this. V is TRBV7-3 and J is TRBJ2-1; D is unclear. CDR1 and CDR2 (germline): SGHTA, FQGTGA. The CDR3 contains 12 residues. CDR3 nucleotides: TGTGCCAGCAGCCGAGGACGTAGTGAGCGGTTCTTC. This sequence encodes CASSRGRSERFF.

The V call is TRBV6-6, the J call TRBJ1-1; 10 bases match TRBD1. The length of the CDR3 is 14 residues. Per germline, CDR1 MNHNY and CDR2 SVGAGI (reference sequence). CDR3 DNA sequence: TGTGTCAGTAGTGGGACAGGGGCAAGGACTGAAGCTTTCTTT. Amino acid sequence: CVSSGTGARTEAFF.

Details on this clonotype: This may be a read error: a much more frequent sequence differs by one nucleotide. The rearrangement joins TRBV7-2 to TRBJ1-1; D ambiguous. Trimming took 0 bases from V and 5 from J, leaving 13 bases between them. Germline lookup yields CDR1 SGHTA and CDR2 FQGNSA. This CDR3 is 15 amino acids long. The CDR3 DNA sequence: TGTGCCAGCAGCTTAGCTGTAGGAACAGAGACTGAAGCTTTCTTT. It codes for CASSLAVGTETEAFF.

The chain employs TRBV5-1 and TRBJ2-1, with D perhaps TRBD1 (6 bases). This CDR3 spans 16 amino acids. V dropped 4 bases and J dropped 10 bases, with 24 bases sitting between them. CDR1 is SGHRS, CDR2 YFSETQ, per germline. The CDR3 protein is CASSLDAGVVGAEQFF. CDR3 DNA sequence: TGCGCCAGCAGCCTGGATGCGGGCGTGGTGGGGGCCGAGCAGTTCTTC.

This chain uses TRBV14 with TRBJ1-1; 8 bases align to TRBD1. Germline CDR1 and CDR2: SGHDN and FVKESK. J was trimmed by 8 bases and V by 5 bases; bases with no gene match: 7. CDR3 length: 13 residues. The CDR3 region has the DNA TGTGCCAGCAGCAAAGTACAGGGGGTAGAAGCTTTCTTT. Its translation: CASSKVQGVEAFF.